Presented here are 13 T cell receptor beta chains from one specimen sequenced in a study of T cell responses to AZD1222 COVID-19 vaccine. Assay used: immunoSEQ multiplex PCR; TCRdb lists only in-frame clones, some missing. The table lists under 200,000 clones, around 90% of them singletons. Material: peripheral blood, obtained 28 days after the second dose of the MenACWY control vaccine. The source is an adult who received the MenACWY meningococcal vaccine as a control.

The V call is TRBV6-6, the J call TRBJ1-5, with D maybe TRBD1 (5 bases). The CDR3 runs 14 residues. Germline V CDR1 and CDR2: MNHNY, SVGAGI (reference sequence). Trimming pared 9 bases from V and 3 bases from J, leaving 15 bases between. DNA of the CDR3: TGTGCCAGTTGGCGGGGGGTAAACAATCAGCCCCAGCATTTT. This translates into CASWRGVNNQPQHF.

The chain couples TRBV25-1 to TRBJ1-2; the match to TRBD1 covers 11 bases. The length of the CDR3 is 16 residues. After removal of 5 bases from V and 2 bases from J, the junction contained 7 bases not matched to a gene. CDR1 is MGHDK, CDR2 SYGVNS, per germline. The chain's CDR3 is CASSPRDRGTNYGYTF. CDR3 coding DNA: TGTGCCAGCAGTCCTCGGGACAGGGGGACAAACTATGGCTACACCTTC.

This clone has only one observation. The J gene is TRBJ2-1, the V gene TRBV7-8; TRBD2 matches at 14 bases. This CDR3 is 14 amino acids long. The germline CDR1 and CDR2 sequences are SGHVS and FQNEAQ. Trimming at V came to 6 bases and at J to 9 bases, leaving 4 bases not matched to a gene. The CDR3 protein is CASRGTSGRLEQFF. CDR3 coding DNA: TGTGCCAGCAGGGGGACTAGCGGGAGACTTGAGCAGTTCTTC. Supplemented by reference TRBV7-8 and TRBJ2-1, the full variable domain reads GAGVSQSPRYKVAKRGQDVALRCDPISGHVSLFWYQQALGQGPEFLTYFQNEAQLDKSGLPSDRFFAERPEGSVSTLKIQRTQQEDSAVYLCASRGTSGRLEQFFGPGTRLTVL.

The table lists this clone with a count of one. The same CDR3 arises from other DNA sequences in this sample as well. The chain links TRBV24-1 to TRBJ1-5; D is unresolved. The CDR3 sequence is 12 residues long. V shed 1 base and J shed 4 bases, with 1 base lying between them. Looked up from germline, CDR1 is KGHDR and CDR2 is SFDVKD. CDR3 in DNA: TGTGCCACCAGTGATTTAAATCAGCCCCAGCATTTT. Amino acids: CATSDLNQPQHF.

The rearrangement uses TRBV28 and TRBJ1-5; 7 nucleotides match TRBD1. CDR3 size: 16 residues. V was pared by 3 bases and J by 4 bases, with 9 bases of the junction left unmatched. In germline, CDR1 is MDHEN, CDR2 SYDVKM. The CDR3 loop reads CASSLGTVNLNQPQHF. Written as DNA, the CDR3 is TGTGCCAGCAGTTTGGGGACAGTGAACTTAAATCAGCCCCAGCATTTT.

The chain has TRBV6-4 and TRBJ2-1; D remains unclear. The length of the CDR3 is 15 residues. V was shortened by 6 bases and J by 2 bases, with 14 bases between the two germline ends. The germline V gene has CDR1 MRHNA and CDR2 SNTAGT. In DNA form, the CDR3 reads TGTGCCAGCAGCCGAGACCACCTACCCTACAATGAGCAGTTCTTC. It specifies CASSRDHLPYNEQFF.

The chain couples TRBV3-1 (or the pseudogene TRBV3-2) to TRBJ2-7, with D perhaps matching TRBD1 (6 bases). This CDR3 contains 14 residues. Trimming pared 4 bases from V and 2 bases from J, leaving 12 bases between. Germline CDR1 LGHDT, CDR2 YNNKEL (reference sequence). The CDR3 here is CASSPGATTYEQYF. The CDR3 DNA reads TGTGCCAGCAGCCCAGGGGCCACCACCTACGAGCAGTACTTC.

In its sample, this clone was seen once. The chain employs TRBV30 and TRBJ2-3; D gene unclear. The CDR3 consists of 14 residues. Germline CDR1 is GTSNPN and CDR2 is SVGIG (reference sequence). The V end was cut by 1 base, the J end by 1 base, with 9 bases between. CDR3 region: CAWSGNVRTDTQYF. CDR3 DNA sequence: TGTGCCTGGAGTGGGAACGTCCGCACAGATACGCAGTATTTT.

A note on this clone: Other DNA sequences in the same sample also yield this CDR3. The J gene is TRBJ1-1, the V gene TRBV5-1; D is ambiguous. V was pared by 0 bases and J by 0 bases, with 6 bases between. Germline-derived CDR1 and CDR2 are SGHRS and YFSETQ. The CDR3 covers 14 residues. The CDR3 nucleotides read TGCGCCAGCAGCTTGGACGGTATGAACACTGAAGCTTTCTTT. Residues: CASSLDGMNTEAFF. The full variable domain, rest sourced from reference TRBV5-1 and TRBJ1-1, is KAGVTQTPRYLIKTRGQQVTLSCSPISGHRSVSWYQQTPGQGLQFLFEYFSETQRNKGNFPGRFSGRQFSNSRSEMNVSTLELGDSALYLCASSLDGMNTEAFFGQGTRLTVV.

The chain uses TRBV5-4 and TRBJ1-3; D perhaps matches TRBD1 (5 bases). Germline assignment: CDR1 SGHNT and CDR2 YYREEE (reference sequence). CDR3 length equals 16 residues. The ends were cut back, 0 bases at V and 3 bases at J, with 13 bases in the middle. CDR3 residues: CASSLGGTAHGNTIYF. The CDR3 nucleotides are TGTGCCAGCAGCTTGGGCGGGACCGCCCATGGAAACACCATATATTTT.

The chain combines TRBV29-1 with TRBJ2-2; 11 bases match TRBD1. The CDR3 has 16 amino acids. V lost 6 bases and J lost 2; bases outside the gene matches: 8. Germline CDR1 is SQVTM and CDR2 is ANQGSEA. The CDR3 coding sequence is TGCAGCGTGGCTGGACAGGGGGCGAGTAACACCGGGGAGCTGTTTTTT. Amino acid sequence: CSVAGQGASNTGELFF.

The V and J genes are TRBV23-1 and TRBJ2-5; D ambiguous. TRBV23-1 is an ORF, with its function uncertain. This CDR3 has 15 residues. Trimming removed 4 bases at V and 0 bases at J, with 12 bases between. CDR3 sequence reads: CASSRGIANQETQYF. CDR3 bases: TGCGCCAGCAGTCGCGGAATAGCCAACCAAGAGACCCAGTACTTC.

This clone appeared a single time. The chain recombines TRBV6-1 with TRBJ1-2; tentative D call: TRBD1 (5 bases). The ends were cut back, 2 bases at V and 5 bases at J, with 18 bases in the middle. Germline V lookup: CDR1 MNHNS, CDR2 SASEGT. The CDR3 loop spans 16 amino acids. The CDR3 here is CASSEWGSSLMYGYTF. Here the CDR3 DNA reads TGTGCCAGCAGTGAATGGGGCAGCTCGCTCATGTATGGCTACACCTTC.